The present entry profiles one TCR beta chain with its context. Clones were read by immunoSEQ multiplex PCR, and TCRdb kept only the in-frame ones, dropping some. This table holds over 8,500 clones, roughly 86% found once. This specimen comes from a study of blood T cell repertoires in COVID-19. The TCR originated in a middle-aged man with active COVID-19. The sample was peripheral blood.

The CDR3: CASSQDLRGSNYGYTF. CDR3 nucleotide sequence: TGTGCCAGCAGCCAAGATCTAAGGGGGTCCAACTATGGCTACACCTTC. The J gene is TRBJ1-2, the V gene TRBV14; D is perhaps TRBD1 (6 bases). V lost 0 bases and J 2 bases, leaving 13 bases between the germline ends. The CDR3 runs 16 residues. Germline loops: CDR1 SGHDN, CDR2 FVKESK.